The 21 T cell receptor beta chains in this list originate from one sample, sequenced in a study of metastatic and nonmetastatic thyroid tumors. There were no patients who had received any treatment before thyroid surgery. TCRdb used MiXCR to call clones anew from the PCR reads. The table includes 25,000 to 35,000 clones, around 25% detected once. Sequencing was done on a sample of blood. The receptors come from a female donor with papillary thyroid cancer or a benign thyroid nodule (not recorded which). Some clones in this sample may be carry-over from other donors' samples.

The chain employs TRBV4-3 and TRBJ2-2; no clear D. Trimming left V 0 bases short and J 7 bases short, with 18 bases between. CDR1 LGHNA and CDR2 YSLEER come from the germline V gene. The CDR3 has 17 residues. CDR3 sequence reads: CASSQEDTGQFGGELFF. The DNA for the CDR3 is TGCGCCAGCAGCCAAGAAGACACGGGCCAGTTCGGCGGGGAGCTGTTTTTT.

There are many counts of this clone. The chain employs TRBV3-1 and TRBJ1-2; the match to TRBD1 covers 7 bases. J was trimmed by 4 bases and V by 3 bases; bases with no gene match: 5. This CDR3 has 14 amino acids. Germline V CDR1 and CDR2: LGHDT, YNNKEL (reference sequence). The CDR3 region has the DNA TGTGCCAGCAGCCACCGACAGGGAATCTATGGCTACACCTTC. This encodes CASSHRQGIYGYTF.

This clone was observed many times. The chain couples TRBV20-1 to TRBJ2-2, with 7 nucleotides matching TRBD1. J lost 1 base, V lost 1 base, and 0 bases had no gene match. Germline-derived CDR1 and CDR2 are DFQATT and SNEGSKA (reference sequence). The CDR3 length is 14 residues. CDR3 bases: TGCAGTGCTAGAGGGACAGGGAACACCGGGGAGCTGTTTTTT. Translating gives CSARGTGNTGELFF.

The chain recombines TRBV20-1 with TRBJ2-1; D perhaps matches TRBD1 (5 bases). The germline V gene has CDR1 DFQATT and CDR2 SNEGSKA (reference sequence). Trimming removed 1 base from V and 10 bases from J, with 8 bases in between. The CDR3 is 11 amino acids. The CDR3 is CSARGTLEQFF. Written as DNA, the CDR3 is TGCAGTGCTAGAGGGACACTAGAGCAGTTCTTC.

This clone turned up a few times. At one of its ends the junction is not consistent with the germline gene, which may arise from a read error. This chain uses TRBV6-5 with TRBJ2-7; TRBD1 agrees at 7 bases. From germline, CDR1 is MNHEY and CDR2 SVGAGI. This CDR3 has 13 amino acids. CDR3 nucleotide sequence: TGTGCCAGCAGTTCAGCCTCGGACAGGCCGCTGAACTTC. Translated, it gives CASSSASDRPLNF.

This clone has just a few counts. The DNA for the CDR3 is TGTGCCAGTAGATCGGCAGGGGGCGGCCATCCCCAGCATTTT. It encodes CASRSAGGGHPQHF. The chain joins TRBV6-1 to TRBJ1-5; TRBD1 matches at 8 bases. Per germline, CDR1 MNHNS and CDR2 SASEGT. The CDR3 is made up of 14 amino acids. The V segment lost 9 bases and the J segment 10 bases; nucleotides outside the gene matches: 14.

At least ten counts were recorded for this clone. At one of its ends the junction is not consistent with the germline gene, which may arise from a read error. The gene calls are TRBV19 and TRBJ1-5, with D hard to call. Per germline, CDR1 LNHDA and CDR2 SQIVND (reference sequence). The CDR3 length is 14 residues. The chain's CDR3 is CASSIEGWKKPQHF. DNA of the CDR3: TGTGCCAGCAGTATAGAAGGGTGGAAAAAGCCCCAGCATTTT.

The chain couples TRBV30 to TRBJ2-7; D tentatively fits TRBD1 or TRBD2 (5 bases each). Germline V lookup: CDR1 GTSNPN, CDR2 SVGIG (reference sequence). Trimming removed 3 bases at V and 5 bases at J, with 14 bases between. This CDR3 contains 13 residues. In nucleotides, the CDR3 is TGTGCCTGGAGGTATAAGGGGAGCGACGAGCAGTACTTC. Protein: CAWRYKGSDEQYF.

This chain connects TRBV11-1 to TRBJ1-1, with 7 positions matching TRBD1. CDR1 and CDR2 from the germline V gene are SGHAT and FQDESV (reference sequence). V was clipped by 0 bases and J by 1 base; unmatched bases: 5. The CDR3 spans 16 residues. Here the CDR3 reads CASSLASGQPNTEAFF. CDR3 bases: TGTGCCAGCAGCTTAGCGTCGGGACAGCCGAACACTGAAGCTTTCTTT.

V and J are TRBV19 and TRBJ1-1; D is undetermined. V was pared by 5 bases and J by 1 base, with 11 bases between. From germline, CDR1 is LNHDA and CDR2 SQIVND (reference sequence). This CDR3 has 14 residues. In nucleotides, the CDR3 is TGTGCCAGTAGTGTATCCGTTCCGAACACTGAAGCTTTCTTT. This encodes CASSVSVPNTEAFF.

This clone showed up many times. CDR3 sequence: CSARDEAGGTHEQFF. CDR3 nucleotide sequence: TGCAGTGCTAGAGATGAGGCGGGAGGAACCCATGAGCAGTTCTTC. The chain employs TRBV20-1 and TRBJ2-1; 8 bases align to TRBD2. This CDR3 is built from 15 residues. Germline V gives CDR1 DFQATT, CDR2 SNEGSKA (reference sequence). The V segment lost 0 bases and the J segment 8 bases; nucleotides outside the gene matches: 9.

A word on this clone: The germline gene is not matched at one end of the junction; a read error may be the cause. CDR3: CASRRGGPKAFSYNEQLF. The CDR3 nucleotides read TGTGCCAGCCGCAGGGGGGGACCTAAAGCGTTCTCCTACAATGAGCAGCTCTTC. The chain links TRBV11-2 to TRBJ2-1, with D perhaps assigned TRBD1 or TRBD2 (7 bases each). The CDR3 contains 18 residues. Germline CDR1 and CDR2: SGHAT and FQNNGV.

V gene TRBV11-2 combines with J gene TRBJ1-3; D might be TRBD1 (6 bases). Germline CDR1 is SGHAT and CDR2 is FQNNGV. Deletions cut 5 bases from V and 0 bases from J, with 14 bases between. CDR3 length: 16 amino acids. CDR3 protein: CASSPRGSDSGNTIYF. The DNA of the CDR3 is TGTGCCAGCAGCCCGAGGGGGAGTGACTCTGGAAACACCATATATTTT.

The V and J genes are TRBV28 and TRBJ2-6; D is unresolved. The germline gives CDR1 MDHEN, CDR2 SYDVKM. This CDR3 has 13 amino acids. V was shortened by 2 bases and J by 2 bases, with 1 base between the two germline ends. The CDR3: CASSLAGANVLTF. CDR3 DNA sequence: TGTGCCAGCAGTTTAGCTGGGGCCAACGTCCTGACTTTC. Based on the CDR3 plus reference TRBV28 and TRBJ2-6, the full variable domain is DVKVTQSSRYLVKRTGEKVFLECVQDMDHENMFWYRQDPGLGLRLIYFSYDVKMKEKGDIPEGYSVSREKKERFSLILESASTNQTSMYLCASSLAGANVLTFGAGSRLTVL.

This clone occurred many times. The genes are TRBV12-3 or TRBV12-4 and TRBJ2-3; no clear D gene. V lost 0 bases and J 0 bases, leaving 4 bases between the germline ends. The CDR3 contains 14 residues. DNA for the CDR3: TGTGCCAGCAGTTTAGCGGAAAGCACAGATACGCAGTATTTT. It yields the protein CASSLAESTDTQYF.

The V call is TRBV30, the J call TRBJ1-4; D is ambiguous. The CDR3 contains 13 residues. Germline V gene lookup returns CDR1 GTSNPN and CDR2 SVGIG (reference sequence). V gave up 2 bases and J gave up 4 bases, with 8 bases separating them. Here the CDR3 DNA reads TGTGCCTGGAGTTTTGCGGTTAATGAAAAACTGTTTTTT. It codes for CAWSFAVNEKLFF. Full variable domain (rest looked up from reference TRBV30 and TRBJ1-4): SQTIHQWPATLVQPVGSPLSLECTVEGTSNPNLYWYRQAAGRGLQLLFYSVGIGQISSEVPQNLSASRPQDRQFILSSKKLLLSDSGFYLCAWSFAVNEKLFFGSGTQLSVL.

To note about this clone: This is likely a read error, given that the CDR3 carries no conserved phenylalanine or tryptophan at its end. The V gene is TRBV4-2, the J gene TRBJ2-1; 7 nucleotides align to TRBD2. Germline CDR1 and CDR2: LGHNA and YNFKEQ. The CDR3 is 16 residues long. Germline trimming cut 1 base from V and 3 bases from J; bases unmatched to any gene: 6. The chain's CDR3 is CASSQVGGGGYNEQFC. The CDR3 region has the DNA TGTGCCAGCAGCCAAGTGGGCGGCGGGGGCTACAATGAGCAGTTCTGC.

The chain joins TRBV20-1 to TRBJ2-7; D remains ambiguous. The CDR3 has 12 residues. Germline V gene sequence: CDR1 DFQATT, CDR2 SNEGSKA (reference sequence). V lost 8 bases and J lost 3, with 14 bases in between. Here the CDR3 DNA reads TGCAGTAGGGTGGTACACAACTACGAGCAGTACTTC. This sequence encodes CSRVVHNYEQYF.

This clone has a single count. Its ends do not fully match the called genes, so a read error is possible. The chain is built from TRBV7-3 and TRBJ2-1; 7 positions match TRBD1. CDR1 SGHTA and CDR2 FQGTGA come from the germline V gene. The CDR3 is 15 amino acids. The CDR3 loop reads CASSFRQGVNNGQFF. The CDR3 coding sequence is TGTGCCAGCAGCTTCCGGCAGGGGGTAAACAATGGGCAGTTCTTC.

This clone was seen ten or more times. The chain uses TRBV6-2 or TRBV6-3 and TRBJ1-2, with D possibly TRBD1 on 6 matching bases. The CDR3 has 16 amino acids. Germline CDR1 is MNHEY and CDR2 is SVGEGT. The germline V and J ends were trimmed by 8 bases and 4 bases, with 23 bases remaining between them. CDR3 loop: CASRAWGPKNIYGYTF. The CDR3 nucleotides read TGTGCCAGCCGGGCCTGGGGGCCAAAGAATATCTATGGCTACACCTTC.

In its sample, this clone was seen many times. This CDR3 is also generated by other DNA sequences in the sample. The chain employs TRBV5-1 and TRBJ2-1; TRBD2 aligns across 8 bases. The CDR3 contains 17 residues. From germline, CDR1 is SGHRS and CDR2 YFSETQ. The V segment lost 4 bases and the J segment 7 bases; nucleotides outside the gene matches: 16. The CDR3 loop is CASSGRSLSGRENEQFF. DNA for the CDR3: TGCGCCAGCAGCGGCCGGTCTCTAAGCGGGAGAGAAAATGAGCAGTTCTTC.